What follows are 24 T cell receptor beta chains derived from one specimen sequenced in a study of shared clonotypes between healthy human individuals. The naive CD8 subset, CD45RO-negative cells positively selected for CCR7, excluded terminally differentiated effector memory CD45RA+ cells. Clones were sequenced by immunoSEQ multiplex PCR, and TCRdb holds only the in-frame ones, with some missing. Of about 2.1 million clones listed, just under 95% were seen once; the top ten hold more than 1.5%. The sequenced sample consisted of naive CD8+ T cells from PBMCs. Receptors originate from a man between 18 and 35 years old in good health. Some clones in this sample may be carry-over from other donors' samples.

This chain joins TRBV6-5 and TRBJ1-3; D is unresolved. The CDR3 spans 15 residues. Germline lookup yields CDR1 MNHEY and CDR2 SVGAGI. Trimming removed 3 bases at V and 3 bases at J, with 12 bases between. CDR3 DNA sequence: TGTGCCAGCAGTTATGCCGAAGTTAGTGGAAACACCATATATTTT. Protein sequence: CASSYAEVSGNTIYF.

The chain recombines TRBV5-1 with TRBJ2-5; 11 positions agree with TRBD1. Trimming took 3 bases from V and 4 from J; bases not matched to a gene: 8. Germline values: CDR1 SGHRS, CDR2 YFSETQ. The CDR3 runs to 16 residues. The CDR3 DNA reads TGCGCCAGCAGCTGGTGGGACAGGGGGACTGGAGAGACCCAGTACTTC. Translated: CASSWWDRGTGETQYF.

As to this clone: Other nucleotide sequences in the sample specify the same CDR3. The chain employs TRBV7-9 and TRBJ2-1; D uncertain. The germline V gene encodes CDR1 SEHNR and CDR2 FQNEAQ (reference sequence). Trimming removed 1 base at V and 0 bases at J, with 10 bases between. This CDR3 has 16 residues. In DNA, the CDR3 is TGTGCCAGCAGCTTAGGTTCCGGAAGCTCCTACAATGAGCAGTTCTTC. Encoded protein: CASSLGSGSSYNEQFF. The full variable domain, in which reference TRBV7-9 and TRBJ2-1 provide the parts outside the CDR3, is DTGVSQNPRHKITKRGQNVTFRCDPISEHNRLYWYRQTLGQGPEFLTYFQNEAQLEKSRLLSDRFSAERPKGSFSTLEIQRTEQGDSAMYLCASSLGSGSSYNEQFFGPGTRLTVL.

The V call is TRBV9, the J call TRBJ2-7; D is uncertain. V shed 3 bases and J shed 1 base, with 11 bases lying between them. This CDR3 region has 14 residues. CDR1 is SGDLS, CDR2 YYNGEE, per germline. The CDR3, as DNA: TGTGCCAGCAGCGATCGCCCTACGTCCTACGAGCAGTACTTC. It yields the protein CASSDRPTSYEQYF. Full variable domain (outside the CDR3, taken from reference TRBV9 and TRBJ2-7): DSGVTQTPKHLITATGQRVTLRCSPRSGDLSVYWYQQSLDQGLQFLIQYYNGEERAKGNILERFSAQQFPDLHSELNLSSLELGDSALYFCASSDRPTSYEQYFGPGTRLTVT.

A note on this clone: Within the sample, other DNA sequences also encode this same CDR3. The chain links TRBV9 to TRBJ2-1; TRBD2 matches at 7 bases. Germline trimming cut 0 bases from V and 4 bases from J; bases unmatched to any gene: 4. The CDR3 totals 15 residues. Per the germline V gene, CDR1 is SGDLS and CDR2 is YYNGEE. Here the CDR3 reads CASSVEASGYNEQFF. The CDR3 region has the DNA TGTGCCAGCAGCGTAGAGGCTAGCGGATACAATGAGCAGTTCTTC.

The rearrangement links TRBV7-9 to TRBJ1-1; no definite D call. With 5 bases removed from V and 1 base from J, the gap between germline ends came to 14 bases. The germline V gene encodes CDR1 SEHNR and CDR2 FQNEAQ (reference sequence). The CDR3 loop spans 15 amino acids. CDR3 in amino acids: CASSPSGPGNTEAFF. CDR3 DNA: TGTGCCAGCAGCCCCTCCGGACCGGGGAACACTGAAGCTTTCTTT.

The chain couples TRBV5-4 to TRBJ1-2; no reliable D call. V shed 0 bases and J shed 5 bases, with 8 bases lying between them. Germline V gives CDR1 SGHNT, CDR2 YYREEE (reference sequence). The CDR3 totals 13 residues. The CDR3 bases are TGTGCCAGCAGCTTGGAACGGGGATATGGCTACACCTTC. Protein product: CASSLERGYGYTF. Together with reference TRBV5-4 and TRBJ1-2, the CDR3 gives the full variable domain: ETGVTQSPTHLIKTRGQQVTLRCSSQSGHNTVSWYQQALGQGPQFIFQYYREEENGRGNFPPRFSGLQFPNYSSELNVNALELDDSALYLCASSLERGYGYTFGSGTRLTVV.

Comments on this clone: Distinct nucleotide sequences in the sample also encode this CDR3. The rearrangement joins TRBV10-3 to TRBJ1-1, with 9 bases matching TRBD1. The CDR3 extends over 13 amino acids. Unmatched junction bases numbered 3, after V lost 6 bases and J lost 4 bases. The germline gives CDR1 ENHRY, CDR2 SYGVKD. The CDR3 protein is CAISGQGSTEAFF. CDR3 sequence (DNA): TGTGCCATCAGCGGACAGGGGTCCACTGAAGCTTTCTTT.

This clone was detected once. The J gene is TRBJ2-7, the V gene TRBV11-3, with D perhaps matching TRBD1 (5 bases). The CDR3 spans 13 residues. Trimming removed 1 base from V and 5 bases from J, with 9 bases in between. Germline CDR1 reads SGHNT; CDR2 reads YENEEA. CDR3 loop: CASSLGQGHEQYF. The CDR3 nucleotides read TGTGCCAGCAGCTTAGGTCAGGGCCACGAGCAGTACTTC.

This chain uses TRBV5-6 with TRBJ1-1; the D gene is possibly TRBD1 (5 bases). The ends were cut back, 0 bases at V and 5 bases at J, with 11 bases in the middle. From germline, CDR1 is SGHDT and CDR2 YYEEEE. The CDR3 sequence is 14 residues long. CDR3 residues: CASSLGYGGTEAFF. CDR3 bases: TGTGCCAGCAGCTTGGGGTACGGGGGTACTGAAGCTTTCTTT.

This clone was found a few times. The genes are TRBV15 and TRBJ1-1; D call uncertain. The V end was cut by 3 bases, the J end by 3 bases, with 11 bases between. Per the germline V gene, CDR1 is LNHNV and CDR2 is YYDKDF (reference sequence). The CDR3 runs to 14 residues. CDR3 nucleotide sequence: TGTGCCACCAGCAGGGTCAGTGGCGACACTGAAGCTTTCTTT. Encoded protein: CATSRVSGDTEAFF.

The genes are TRBV2 and TRBJ2-1, with D unresolved. Trimming removed 4 bases from V and 1 base from J, with 8 bases in between. Germline V lookup: CDR1 SNHLY, CDR2 FYNNEI. The CDR3 is 14 amino acids. The CDR3 here is CASSVSGSYNEQFF. For the CDR3, the DNA is TGTGCCAGCAGTGTAAGTGGTTCCTACAATGAGCAGTTCTTC.

The rearrangement links TRBV7-8 to TRBJ2-1; 7 nucleotides align to TRBD1. From germline, CDR1 is SGHVS and CDR2 FQNEAQ. The J segment lost 6 bases and the V segment lost 1 base, leaving 3 bases of the junction unmatched. This CDR3 spans 14 amino acids. The CDR3 coding sequence is TGTGCCAGCAGCTTAGGAGACAGGGCCAATGAGCAGTTCTTC. Its protein is CASSLGDRANEQFF.

This sequence joins TRBV6-1 and TRBJ1-2; D unclear. V was trimmed by 1 base and J by 4 bases, leaving 13 bases between them. This CDR3 has 15 residues. Germline-derived CDR1 and CDR2 are MNHNS and SASEGT. The CDR3 nucleotides are TGTGCCAGCAGTGAAGTCCGCAGGCCTCGCTATGGCTACACCTTC. Amino acids: CASSEVRRPRYGYTF.

J is TRBJ2-7 and V is TRBV7-8, with no clear D. Trimming took 5 bases from V and 4 from J, leaving 18 bases between them. CDR3 length: 15 amino acids. Germline V gene lookup returns CDR1 SGHVS and CDR2 FQNEAQ. This CDR3 reads CASSRRDNRTYEQYF. The CDR3 nucleotides read TGTGCCAGCAGCCGGCGTGACAACCGTACATACGAGCAGTACTTC.

J is TRBJ2-7 and V is TRBV28; 7 bases line up with TRBD2. The CDR3 consists of 13 residues. The germline gives CDR1 MDHEN, CDR2 SYDVKM. After removal of 7 bases from V and 4 bases from J, the junction contained 7 bases not matched to a gene. CDR3 DNA: TGTGCCAGCAACGGCGGGAGTCTGTACGAGCAGTACTTC. Translating it yields CASNGGSLYEQYF. Full variable domain (outside the CDR3, taken from reference TRBV28 and TRBJ2-7): DVKVTQSSRYLVKRTGEKVFLECVQDMDHENMFWYRQDPGLGLRLIYFSYDVKMKEKGDIPEGYSVSREKKERFSLILESASTNQTSMYLCASNGGSLYEQYFGPGTRLTVT.

The chain employs TRBV27 and TRBJ2-7; 11 nucleotides align to TRBD1. CDR3 length equals 15 residues. V was clipped by 10 bases and J by 6 bases; unmatched bases: 14. The germline V gene has CDR1 MNHEY and CDR2 SMNVEV (reference sequence). The CDR3: CATGRNGQGAGEQYF. The CDR3 DNA follows: TGTGCCACCGGGAGGAATGGACAGGGGGCCGGCGAGCAGTACTTC.

The chain combines TRBV18 with TRBJ2-2; TRBD2 matches 9 bases. CDR1 and CDR2 from the germline V gene are KGHSH and LQKENI. V lost 0 bases to trimming and J lost 4 bases; unmatched junction nucleotides: 9. The CDR3 has 18 residues. CDR3 nucleotides: TGTGCCAGCTCACCACCGTACCTAGCGGGAAGCCTCACCGGGGAGCTGTTTTTT. Residues: CASSPPYLAGSLTGELFF.

The gene calls are TRBV4-1 and TRBJ1-5; TRBD1 aligns across 10 bases. This CDR3 has 16 residues. Germline CDR1 reads MGHRA; CDR2 reads YSYEKL. With 0 bases clipped from V and 4 bases from J, the junction kept 3 bases outside the gene matches. The CDR3 protein is CASSQEGTGVNQPQHF. In DNA form, the CDR3 reads TGCGCCAGCAGCCAAGAAGGGACAGGGGTTAATCAGCCCCAGCATTTT.

V and J are TRBV7-6 and TRBJ2-4, with D hard to call. The length of the CDR3 is 17 residues. Germline loops: CDR1 SGHVS, CDR2 FNYEAQ. Trimming cost V 1 base and J 0 bases, with 13 bases left between them. CDR3 region: CASSLGPASLAKNIQYF. The CDR3 DNA reads as TGTGCCAGCAGCTTAGGACCAGCGTCCCTAGCCAAAAACATTCAGTACTTC. The full variable domain, in which reference TRBV7-6 and TRBJ2-4 provide the parts outside the CDR3, is GAGVSQSPRYKVTKRGQDVALRCDPISGHVSLYWYRQALGQGPEFLTYFNYEAQQDKSGLPNDRFSAERPEGSISTLTIQRTEQRDSAMYRCASSLGPASLAKNIQYFGAGTRLSVL.

The chain links TRBV7-2 to TRBJ2-7; TRBD2 matches at 7 bases. V lost 8 bases and J lost 4; bases outside the gene matches: 11. The length of the CDR3 is 14 residues. The V gene's germline CDR1 is SGHTA and CDR2 FQGNSA. Here the CDR3 DNA reads TGTGCCAGCTCGTGGGGGGGAGGGAAGTACGAGCAGTACTTC. This sequence encodes CASSWGGGKYEQYF.

This chain uses TRBV7-3 with TRBJ2-7; TRBD1 matches 7 bases. The germline gives CDR1 SGHTA, CDR2 FQGTGA. The V and J ends lost 1 base and 1 base, in that order; junction bases with no gene match: 4. The CDR3 is made up of 15 amino acids. This CDR3 is CASSLSSDRSYEQYF. The CDR3, as DNA: TGTGCCAGCAGCTTAAGTTCGGACAGGTCCTACGAGCAGTACTTC. The full variable domain, rest sourced from reference TRBV7-3 and TRBJ2-7, is GAGVSQTPSNKVTEKGKYVELRCDPISGHTALYWYRQSLGQGPEFLIYFQGTGAADDSGLPNDRFFAVRPEGSVSTLKIQRTERGDSAVYLCASSLSSDRSYEQYFGPGTRLTVT.

The chain is built from TRBV5-1 and TRBJ1-5, with 8 bases aligning to TRBD1. Trimming cost V 1 base and J 6 bases; bases outside gene matches: 9. The germline V gene encodes CDR1 SGHRS and CDR2 YFSETQ. This CDR3 contains 16 residues. CDR3 coding DNA: TGCGCCAGCAGCTTGCCGGGTCAGGGGGCCAGTCAGCCCCAGCATTTT. Translating gives CASSLPGQGASQPQHF.

The V call is TRBV29-1, the J call TRBJ1-1; D remains unclear. This CDR3 spans 12 amino acids. In germline, CDR1 is SQVTM, CDR2 ANQGSEA. The V and J ends lost 7 bases and 5 bases respectively, with 14 bases between them. The CDR3: CSATTGITEAFF. CDR3 in DNA: TGCAGCGCTACCACGGGAATAACTGAAGCTTTCTTT.